The entry that follows covers one T cell receptor beta chain sequence. This sample was taken from a study of control samples from healthy donors and cancer patients. The data were produced by immunoSEQ multiplex PCR, yet TCRdb's version contains in-frame clones alone and is incomplete. The table includes 150,000 or so clones, roughly nine tenths detected once. Trimming cost V 3 bases and J 3 bases; bases outside gene matches: 15. The CDR3 covers 19 residues. Germline-derived CDR1 and CDR2 are SGHVS and FQNEAQ. The sequencing sample was made of blood. The clonotype was recovered from a woman younger than 45 in good health. J is TRBJ2-7 and V is TRBV7-8; 12 nucleotides line up with TRBD2. The CDR3 DNA reads TGTGCCAGCAGCTTGGCTTGGGGACTAGCGGGTCAAGACCACTACGAGCAGTACTTC. It is translated as CASSLAWGLAGQDHYEQYF. Drawing the rest from reference TRBV7-8 and TRBJ2-7, the complete variable domain is GAGVSQSPRYKVAKRGQDVALRCDPISGHVSLFWYQQALGQGPEFLTYFQNEAQLDKSGLPSDRFFAERPEGSVSTLKIQRTQQEDSAVYLCASSLAWGLAGQDHYEQYFGPGTRLTVT.